Each of the 28 T cell receptor beta chains below was sequenced from the same sample in a study of OX40 agonist ivuxolimab in advanced cancers. Here immunoSEQ multiplex PCR was the method, and the copy in TCRdb shows in-frame clones only, minus some. The data contain approximately 70,000 clones, approximately 90% of them singletons. The starting material was CD4+ or CD8+ T cells sorted from blood, obtained in a trial of the OX40 agonist ivuxolimab. These receptors all come from an adult with an advanced solid tumor such as melanoma, head and neck, liver or kidney cancer.

In DNA form, the CDR3 reads TGTGCCAGCAGTCTGTGGGGCTCTGGAAACACCATATATTTT. It translates to CASSLWGSGNTIYF. The chain is built from TRBV2 and TRBJ1-3; the D is unclear. CDR1 is SNHLY, CDR2 FYNNEI, per germline. This CDR3 comprises 14 residues. The V end was cut by 5 bases, the J end by 0 bases, with 8 bases between. Full variable domain (rest looked up from reference TRBV2 and TRBJ1-3): EPEVTQTPSHQVTQMGQEVILRCVPISNHLYFYWYRQILGQKVEFLVSFYNNEISEKSEIFDDQFSVERPDGSNFTLKIRSTKLEDSAMYFCASSLWGSGNTIYFGEGSWLTVV.

The chain uses TRBV7-2 and TRBJ1-2; 10 bases match TRBD1. The CDR3 is made up of 15 amino acids. Germline CDR1 SGHTA, CDR2 FQGNSA. V lost 0 bases to trimming and J lost 7 bases; unmatched junction nucleotides: 5. CDR3 coding DNA: TGTGCCAGCAGCTTAGCGATGGACAGGGGGGCTGGCTACACCTTC. Translation gives CASSLAMDRGAGYTF.

This clone was recorded once. This chain links TRBV2 with TRBJ2-3, with 9 bases aligning to TRBD2. This CDR3 contains 18 residues. Germline loops: CDR1 SNHLY, CDR2 FYNNEI. Losses at the gene ends were 4 bases for V and 0 bases for J; bases not matched to a gene: 11. The CDR3 bases are TGTGCCAGCAGTGGACCAGCGGGAGGCCGTCCGAGCACAGATACGCAGTATTTT. Encoded protein: CASSGPAGGRPSTDTQYF.

V and J are TRBV11-3 and TRBJ1-1; 12 bases are a match to TRBD1. This CDR3 is built from 15 residues. The V segment lost 3 bases and the J segment 5 bases; nucleotides outside the gene matches: 4. Germline V gene lookup returns CDR1 SGHNT and CDR2 YENEEA. The CDR3: CASSLGTGGKTEAFF. The CDR3 DNA reads TGTGCCAGCAGCTTGGGGACAGGGGGCAAGACTGAAGCTTTCTTT.

The V call is TRBV15, the J call TRBJ1-2; D is unclear. Germline CDR1 is LNHNV and CDR2 is YYDKDF (reference sequence). CDR3 length equals 15 residues. Trimming removed 0 bases from V and 8 bases from J, with 16 bases in between. CDR3 bases: TGTGCCACCAGCAGAGAAGCCGGTCCTAGAAACGGCTACACCTTC. Translating gives CATSREAGPRNGYTF.

The rearrangement joins TRBV5-4 to TRBJ1-1; TRBD1 might be the D (5 bases). Germline CDR1 SGHNT, CDR2 YYREEE (reference sequence). This CDR3 has 15 amino acids. Trimming stripped 4 bases from V and 6 bases from J, with 19 bases between. This chain's CDR3 is CASSSRVSRVSEAFF. As DNA, the CDR3 is TGTGCCAGCAGCAGCAGGGTCTCCCGCGTCTCTGAAGCTTTCTTT.

V and J are TRBV6-5 and TRBJ2-1; the D is unclear. Trimming cost V 4 bases and J 7 bases, with 8 bases left between them. Germline CDR1 and CDR2: MNHEY and SVGAGI. The CDR3 is 12 residues long. CDR3 sequence (DNA): TGTGCCAGCAGTTTATTCGAGAATGAGCAGTTCTTC. Its protein product is CASSLFENEQFF.

The V gene is TRBV6-4, the J gene TRBJ1-5; 7 bases line up with TRBD1. The CDR3 has 13 amino acids. CDR1 and CDR2 (germline): MRHNA, SNTAGT. V was clipped by 9 bases and J by 3 bases; unmatched bases: 5. In nucleotides, the CDR3 is TGTGCCAGTCGACAGGGCCTCAATCAGCCCCAGCATTTT. It yields the protein CASRQGLNQPQHF.

V and J are TRBV5-4 and TRBJ1-2; D possibly corresponds to TRBD1 (6 bases). This CDR3 region has 14 residues. The germline V gene has CDR1 SGHNT and CDR2 YYREEE (reference sequence). V was pared by 0 bases and J by 7 bases, with 13 bases between. CDR3 in amino acids: CASSLGRGESGYTF. CDR3 in DNA: TGTGCCAGCAGCTTGGGAAGGGGGGAATCTGGCTACACCTTC.

The chain carries TRBV7-7 and TRBJ1-2; D call uncertain. The CDR3 length is 15 residues. Germline CDR1 SSHAT, CDR2 FNYEAQ (reference sequence). Trimming took off 4 bases at V and 4 bases at J, with 16 bases between the two ends. The CDR3, as DNA: TGTGCCAGCAGCTCGGTAGACCGAAGCCGCTATGGCTACACCTTC. Translating gives CASSSVDRSRYGYTF. Full variable domain (rest looked up from reference TRBV7-7 and TRBJ1-2): GAGVSQSPRYKVTKRGQDVTLRCDPISSHATLYWYQQALGQGPEFLTYFNYEAQPDKSGLPSDRFSAERPEGSISTLTIQRTEQRDSAMYRCASSSVDRSRYGYTFGSGTRLTVV.

The rearrangement links TRBV5-1 to TRBJ2-1; D call uncertain. Germline V CDR1 and CDR2: SGHRS, YFSETQ. The length of the CDR3 is 14 residues. V lost 0 bases to trimming and J lost 9 bases, with 13 bases between them. The CDR3: CASSLGGLGTEQFF. The CDR3 coding sequence is TGCGCCAGCAGCTTGGGGGGTTTGGGCACTGAGCAGTTCTTC.

In nucleotides, the CDR3 is TGCGCCAGCAGTCCGACCCTACCTGGGGCCAACGTCCTGACTTTC. Protein: CASSPTLPGANVLTF. The chain combines TRBV5-1 with TRBJ2-6; D unclear. Per germline, CDR1 SGHRS and CDR2 YFSETQ. Trimming pared 5 bases from V and 2 bases from J, leaving 11 bases between. The CDR3 contains 15 residues.

The chain has TRBV4-1 and TRBJ2-3, with D uncertain. The CDR3 spans 12 residues. Trimming cost V 0 bases and J 5 bases, with 3 bases left between them. The germline gives CDR1 MGHRA, CDR2 YSYEKL. CDR3: CASSQDRDTQYF. CDR3 nucleotides: TGCGCCAGCAGCCAAGACAGAGATACGCAGTATTTT.

The chain carries TRBV7-9 and TRBJ2-2; possibly TRBD2 for D (6 bases). CDR3 size: 15 residues. Trimming took 2 bases from V and 3 from J, leaving 10 bases between them. Per the germline V gene, CDR1 is SEHNR and CDR2 is FQNEAQ (reference sequence). The DNA for the CDR3 is TGTGCCAGCAGCTTATTTGGCGGGGACACCGGGGAGCTGTTTTTT. This translates into CASSLFGGDTGELFF.

CDR3 in DNA: TGTGCCTGGAGTGTAGGCAGGCCAATCGGCGAGCAGTACTTC. It translates to CAWSVGRPIGEQYF. The genes are TRBV30 and TRBJ2-7; unclear D gene. V was clipped by 0 bases and J by 6 bases, with 15 bases between them. Germline V gene sequence: CDR1 GTSNPN, CDR2 SVGIG (reference sequence). CDR3 length: 14 amino acids.

The chain is built from TRBV9 and TRBJ2-6; no clear D gene. V dropped 0 bases and J dropped 2 bases, with 6 bases sitting between them. This CDR3 is built from 15 residues. The germline V gene has CDR1 SGDLS and CDR2 YYNGEE. This chain's CDR3 is CASSVEGTGANVLTF. For the CDR3, the DNA is TGTGCCAGCAGCGTAGAAGGTACTGGGGCCAACGTCCTGACTTTC.

In DNA form, the CDR3 reads TGTGCCAGCAGCCCTACCCAGGGGAGAGGCTACACCTTC. Its translation: CASSPTQGRGYTF. V usage is TRBV25-1 and J usage is TRBJ1-2; weak D call: TRBD1 (6 bases). The ends were cut back, 6 bases at V and 8 bases at J, with 16 bases in the middle. CDR1 and CDR2 from the germline V gene are MGHDK and SYGVNS. This CDR3 spans 13 amino acids.

The chain employs TRBV7-7 and TRBJ2-5; TRBD1 might be the D (5 bases). Deletions cut 1 base from V and 8 bases from J, with 14 bases between. CDR3 length equals 14 residues. Germline values: CDR1 SSHAT, CDR2 FNYEAQ (reference sequence). The CDR3 region is CASSLEQAHGTQYF. CDR3 DNA sequence: TGTGCCAGCAGCTTAGAACAGGCACACGGCACCCAGTACTTC.

This chain links TRBV6-7 with TRBJ2-2; 9 bases match TRBD1. TRBV6-7 is filed as an ORF, its function uncertain. CDR3 length: 17 residues. V shed 4 bases, J shed 7 bases, and the junction held 13 bases outside the gene matches. CDR3 DNA sequence: TGTGCCAGCAGTTCGACTTTCCGGGACAGGGTACACGGGGAGCTGTTTTTT. Encoded protein: CASSSTFRDRVHGELFF.

This clone has only one observation. V is TRBV6-1 and J is TRBJ2-7, with D possibly being TRBD2 (5 bases). The CDR3 is made up of 15 amino acids. Trimming cost V 3 bases and J 3 bases, with 15 bases left between them. Looked up from germline, CDR1 is MNHNS and CDR2 is SASEGT. CDR3 DNA: TGTGCCAGCAGTGAGGGTTCGTGGGGAGACTACGAGCAGTACTTC. Protein product: CASSEGSWGDYEQYF.

This clone is a singleton in its sample. The chain links TRBV28 to TRBJ2-7; D is perhaps TRBD1 (5 bases). This CDR3 spans 14 amino acids. Germline V lookup: CDR1 MDHEN, CDR2 SYDVKM. V lost 1 base, J lost 6 bases, and 13 bases lay in between. The CDR3 DNA reads TGTGCCAGCAGTTTATACCCAGGGATAACCGAGCAGTACTTC. Its translation: CASSLYPGITEQYF. Full variable domain (missing parts from reference TRBV28 and TRBJ2-7): DVKVTQSSRYLVKRTGEKVFLECVQDMDHENMFWYRQDPGLGLRLIYFSYDVKMKEKGDIPEGYSVSREKKERFSLILESASTNQTSMYLCASSLYPGITEQYFGPGTRLTVT.

This rearrangement joins TRBV2 to TRBJ2-1, with D unclear. Per germline, CDR1 SNHLY and CDR2 FYNNEI. This CDR3 region has 13 residues. V was trimmed by 6 bases and J by 7 bases, leaving 13 bases between them. The chain's CDR3 is CASRASQVNEQFF. CDR3 DNA: TGTGCCAGCAGGGCTAGTCAGGTAAATGAGCAGTTCTTC.

The chain is built from TRBV19 and TRBJ1-2; D ambiguous. The CDR3 is 12 amino acids. Trimming removed 7 bases at V and 2 bases at J, with 8 bases between. CDR1 is LNHDA and CDR2 is SQIVND in the germline V gene (reference sequence). CDR3 DNA: TGTGCCAGTAAACGGGGAAACTATGGCTACACCTTC. Residues: CASKRGNYGYTF.

This sequence joins TRBV7-9 and TRBJ2-7; D is undetermined. CDR1 and CDR2 (germline): SEHNR, FQNEAQ (reference sequence). The CDR3 is made up of 12 amino acids. V dropped 6 bases and J dropped 6 bases, with 12 bases sitting between them. The CDR3 here is CASSPDLPEQYF. The CDR3 bases are TGTGCCAGCAGTCCCGATCTCCCCGAGCAGTACTTC.

This chain joins TRBV11-2 and TRBJ1-2, with 7 bases identical to TRBD1. The CDR3 loop spans 14 amino acids. The V segment lost 5 bases and the J segment 2 bases; nucleotides outside the gene matches: 5. Germline loops: CDR1 SGHAT, CDR2 FQNNGV. The CDR3 here is CASSQEGANYGYTF. As DNA, the CDR3 is TGTGCCAGCAGCCAAGAGGGGGCAAACTATGGCTACACCTTC.

The chain is built from TRBV7-2 and TRBJ1-2, with D unresolved. The CDR3 extends over 13 amino acids. CDR1 SGHTA and CDR2 FQGNSA come from the germline V gene. V lost 4 bases and J lost 4, with 10 bases in between. The CDR3 DNA reads TGTGCCAGCAGCTCCGACGTTGGCTATGGCTACACCTTC. Translating gives CASSSDVGYGYTF. The full variable domain, in which reference TRBV7-2 and TRBJ1-2 provide the parts outside the CDR3, is GAGVSQSPSNKVTEKGKDVELRCDPISGHTALYWYRQSLGQGLEFLIYFQGNSAPDKSGLPSDRFSAERTGGSVSTLTIQRTQQEDSAVYLCASSSDVGYGYTFGSGTRLTVV.

This clone has just one count. The CDR3 loop reads CASSQDVTGVGNSPLHF. CDR3 nucleotides: TGTGCCAGCAGCCAAGATGTAACAGGAGTGGGTAATTCACCCCTCCACTTT. V and J are TRBV4-2 and TRBJ1-6; a weak D match, TRBD1 (5 bases). The germline V gene encodes CDR1 LGHNA and CDR2 YNFKEQ. CDR3 length: 17 residues. V was cut by 0 bases and J by 6 bases, with 15 bases left in between.

The V call is TRBV10-2, the J call TRBJ2-7, with 16 bases that match TRBD2. The ends lost 7 bases at V and 3 bases at J; junction bases unmatched: 6. CDR3 length: 16 residues. The germline V gene has CDR1 WSHSY and CDR2 SAAADI. CDR3 in DNA: TGCGCCAGCAAAACGGGACTAGCGGGAGGGAGCTACGAGCAGTACTTC. This encodes CASKTGLAGGSYEQYF.